What follows are 7 T cell receptor beta chains derived from one specimen sequenced in a study of shared clonotypes between healthy human individuals. TCRdb keeps only in-frame clones here, not all; method: immunoSEQ multiplex PCR. The sample gives approximately 2.5 million clones, 80% to 95% of which show up once; about 0.39% is in the top ten. The specimen sequenced was naive CD4+ T cells from PBMCs. Subset given: CD45RA+ positively selected. Receptors originate from a man aged 18 to 30 in good health. Some clones in this sample may be carry-over from other donors' samples.

This chain uses TRBV11-2 with TRBJ2-2, with TRBD1 as a possible D gene (6 bases). Germline V gene sequence: CDR1 SGHAT, CDR2 FQNNGV. Trimming removed 3 bases at V and 8 bases at J, with 10 bases between. The CDR3 is 13 residues long. The CDR3 is CASSLVRGGELFF. The CDR3 DNA reads as TGTGCCAGCAGCTTGGTCAGGGGAGGGGAGCTGTTTTTT.

CDR3 sequence reads: CASSPPRTGTLGGYTF. CDR3 in DNA: TGTGCCAGCAGCCCCCCCAGAACGGGGACCCTGGGAGGCTACACCTTC. The chain joins TRBV5-4 to TRBJ1-2; D is possibly TRBD1 (5 bases). In germline, CDR1 is SGHNT, CDR2 YYREEE (reference sequence). The CDR3 contains 16 residues. Between the trimmed V and J ends, which lost 4 bases and 8 bases, there was a span of 24 bases.

The V and J genes are TRBV10-1 and TRBJ1-1; 7 positions agree with TRBD1. V lost 6 bases, J lost 4 bases, and 5 bases stayed unmatched. The CDR3 is 13 residues long. Per germline, CDR1 WNHNN and CDR2 SYGVQD (reference sequence). CDR3 amino acids: CASRGTAGTEAFF. CDR3 bases: TGCGCCAGCAGGGGGACAGCCGGCACTGAAGCTTTCTTT.

The chain couples TRBV5-1 to TRBJ2-3; D may be TRBD2 (5 bases). V lost 6 bases to trimming and J lost 0 bases, with 11 bases between them. Germline CDR1 SGHRS, CDR2 YFSETQ. This CDR3 has 14 residues. The CDR3 spells CASKDGGSTDTQYF. CDR3 nucleotides: TGCGCCAGCAAGGACGGCGGGAGCACAGATACGCAGTATTTT.

The rearrangement joins TRBV7-2 to TRBJ2-7, with D unclear. This CDR3 is 11 amino acids long. Per germline, CDR1 SGHTA and CDR2 FQGNSA. Trimming shortened V by 1 base and J by 6 bases, and 4 bases separated the two germline ends. CDR3 loop: CASSLGREQYF. The CDR3 DNA follows: TGTGCCAGCAGCTTAGGGCGCGAGCAGTACTTC.

The chain recombines TRBV19 with TRBJ2-1; D may be TRBD1 or TRBD2 (6 bases each). Germline V gene sequence: CDR1 LNHDA, CDR2 SQIVND (reference sequence). V lost 8 bases to trimming and J lost 6 bases, with 23 bases between them. CDR3 size: 16 residues. The CDR3 region is CASSPRGRGTGNEQFF. CDR3 in DNA: TGTGCCAGTTCCCCCAGGGGACGCGGGACGGGCAATGAGCAGTTCTTC. The full variable domain, completed using reference TRBV19 and TRBJ2-1, is DGGITQSPKYLFRKEGQNVTLSCEQNLNHDAMYWYRQDPGQGLRLIYYSQIVNDFQKGDIAEGYSVSREKKESFPLTVTSAQKNPTAFYLCASSPRGRGTGNEQFFGPGTRLTVL.

The chain employs TRBV6-5 and TRBJ2-1; 7 nucleotides match TRBD1. This CDR3 is 15 amino acids long. V trimming: 7 bases; J trimming: 4 bases; junction bases outside the gene matches: 10. CDR1 and CDR2 from the germline V gene are MNHEY and SVGAGI. The CDR3 sequence is CASTMTGRVYNEQFF. The DNA of the CDR3 is TGTGCCAGCACCATGACAGGGCGCGTATACAATGAGCAGTTCTTC.